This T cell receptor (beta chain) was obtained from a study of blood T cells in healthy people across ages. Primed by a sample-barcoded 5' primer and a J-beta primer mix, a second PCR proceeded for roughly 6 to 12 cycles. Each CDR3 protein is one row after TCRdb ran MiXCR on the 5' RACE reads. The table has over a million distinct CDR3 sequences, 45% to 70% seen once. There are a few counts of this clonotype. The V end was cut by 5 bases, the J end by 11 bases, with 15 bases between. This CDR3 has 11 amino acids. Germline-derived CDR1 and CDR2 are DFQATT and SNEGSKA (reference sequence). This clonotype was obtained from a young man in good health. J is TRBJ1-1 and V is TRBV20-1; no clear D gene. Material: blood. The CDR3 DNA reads TGCAGTGCTCCCCGGGGAGGCCGGGCTTTCTTT. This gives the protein CSAPRGGRAFF.